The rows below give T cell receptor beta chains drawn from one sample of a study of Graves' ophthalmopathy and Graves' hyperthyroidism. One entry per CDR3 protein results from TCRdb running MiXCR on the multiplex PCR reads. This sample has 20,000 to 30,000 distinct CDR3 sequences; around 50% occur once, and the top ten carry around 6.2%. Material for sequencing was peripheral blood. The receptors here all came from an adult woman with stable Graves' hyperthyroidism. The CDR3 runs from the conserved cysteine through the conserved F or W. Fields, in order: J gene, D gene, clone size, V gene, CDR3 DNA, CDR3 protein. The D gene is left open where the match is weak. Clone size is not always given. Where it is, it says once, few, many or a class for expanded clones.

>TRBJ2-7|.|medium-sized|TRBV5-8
TGTGCCAGCAGCTTTCCGCCGGAAGAGCAGTACTTC
CASSFPPEEQYF
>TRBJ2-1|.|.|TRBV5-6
TGTGCCAGCAGCTCCACTAGCTTTAATGAGCAGTTCTTC
CASSSTSFNEQFF
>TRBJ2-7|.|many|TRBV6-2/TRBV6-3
TGTGCCAGCAGTTACTGGGGGCGATCCTCCTACGAGCAGTACTTC
CASSYWGRSSYEQYF
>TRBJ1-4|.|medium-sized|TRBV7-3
TGTGCCAGCAGCGTTAGACCGGGACAACTTAATGAAAAACTGTTTTTT
CASSVRPGQLNEKLFF
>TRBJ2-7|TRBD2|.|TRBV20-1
TGCAGTGCTAGTAAGCGGGAGTACCCCTACGAGCAGTACTTC
CSASKREYPYEQYF
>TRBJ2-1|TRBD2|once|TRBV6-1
TGTGCCAGCAGTGACCGGAGCCTGGGGGGGTTTTTAGCGGGCTCCTACAATGAGCAGTTCTTC
CASSDRSLGGFLAGSYNEQFF
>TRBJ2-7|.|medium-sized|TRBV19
TGTGCCAGTAGTATAGCTCGGGGGCGCGATTCCGACGAGCAGTACTTC
CASSIARGRDSDEQYF
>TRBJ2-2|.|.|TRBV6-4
TGTGCCAGCAGTGAGCTGAACACCGGGGGGCTGTTTTTT
CASSELNTGGLFF
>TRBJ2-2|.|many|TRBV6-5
TGTGCCAGCAGTTACTCGAGAGCGGCCGGGGAGCTGTTTTTT
CASSYSRAAGELFF
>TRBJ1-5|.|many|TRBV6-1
TGTGCCAGCCGCCCTGATCGCAGGGGTAATCAGCCCCAGCATTTT
CASRPDRRGNQPQHF
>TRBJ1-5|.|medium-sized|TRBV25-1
TGTGCCAGCGGGGGAATGGGGAATCAGCCCCAGCATTTT
CASGGMGNQPQHF
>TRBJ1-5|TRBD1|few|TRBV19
TGTGCCAGTAGTGTTCCGACAGGGGGCTTTGGTCAGCCCCAGCATTTT
CASSVPTGGFGQPQHF
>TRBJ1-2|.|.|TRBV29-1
TGCAGCGTGCAACACGGGGACTGTGGCTACACCTTC
CSVQHGDCGYTF
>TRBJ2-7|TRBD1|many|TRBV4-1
TGCGCCAGCAGCCAAGGTGGGACAGTTTACGAGCAGTACTTC
CASSQGGTVYEQYF
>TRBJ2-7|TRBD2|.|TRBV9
TGTGCCAGCAGCCGGCAGACTAGCGGGTCCTACGAGCAGTACTTC
CASSRQTSGSYEQYF
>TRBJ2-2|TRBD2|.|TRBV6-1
TGTACCAGTAGTGAAAGGACTAGTATCCCCGGGGAGCTGTTTTTT
CTSSERTSIPGELFF
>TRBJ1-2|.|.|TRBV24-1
TGTGCCACCAGTGCTACTAATTCTGGCTACACCTTC
CATSATNSGYTF
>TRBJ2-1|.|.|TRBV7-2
TGTGCCAGCAGCCCAGGTAGCGGTGGAACCAATGAGCAGTTCTTC
CASSPGSGGTNEQFF
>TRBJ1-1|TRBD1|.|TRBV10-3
TGTGCCATCAGTTCAGGGGGGAACACTGAAGCTTTCTTT
CAISSGGNTEAFF
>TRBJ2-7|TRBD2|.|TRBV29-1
TGCAGCGTTGTTAGCGGGGTAACCTACGAGCAGTACTTC
CSVVSGVTYEQYF
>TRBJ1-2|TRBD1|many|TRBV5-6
TGTGCCAGCAGCTTGGCGGGGACAGGGGGCGATGGGTTATATGGCTACACCTTC
CASSLAGTGGDGLYGYTF
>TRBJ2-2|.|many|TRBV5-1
TGCGCCAGCAGCTTACAGGGAAAGACCGGGGAGCTGTTTTTT
CASSLQGKTGELFF